This TCR beta chain was sequenced in a study of shared clonotypes between healthy human individuals. Study findings and constraints: Blood was the sole source, and tissue repertoires probably differ. An effect of sequencing depth on clonotype sharing among donors was expected.

As for this clone: What it binds is not known.

The deep-level immunoSEQ assay was used. TCRdb's table, derived via immunoSEQ multiplex PCR, lists solely in-frame clones and lacks some. Here the sample spans some 2.1 million clones, over 85% being singletons. This sequence originates from a man aged 18 to 30 in good health. Material: naive CD4+ T cells sorted from blood. This sample's subset: CD45RA+ positively selected.

In DNA, the CDR3 is TGTGCCAGCAGCTTAGACGGCAGGTATAATTCACCCCTCCACTTT. Amino acids: CASSLDGRYNSPLHF. The chain couples TRBV7-9 to TRBJ1-6; D gene uncertain. CDR3 size: 15 residues. The V gene lost 1 base and the J gene lost 4 bases, with 8 bases spanning the gap. Looked up from germline, CDR1 is SEHNR and CDR2 is FQNEAQ (reference sequence).